The subject of this entry is one T cell receptor beta chain. In Seattle, patients joined the study during active infection and were tracked longitudinally. This sample stems from a study of blood T cell repertoires in COVID-19. In germline, CDR1 is SGHRS, CDR2 YFSETQ. The CDR3 length is 15 residues. Trimming removed 4 bases at V and 1 base at J, with 11 bases between. Sequencing used immunoSEQ multiplex PCR; TCRdb keeps in-frame clones, though not all of them. Of approximately 250,000 clones in the sample, more than 85% were seen once. The specimen sequenced was peripheral blood. The chain is built from TRBV5-1 and TRBJ2-2; D remains unclear. The sequence derives from a woman between 55 and 75 years old with COVID-19, enrolled during active disease. The CDR3 DNA sequence: TGCGCCAGCAGCGACAACCCCAAGAACACCGGGGAGCTGTTTTTT. It encodes CASSDNPKNTGELFF.